This T cell receptor (beta chain) was documented in a study of blood T cell repertoires in COVID-19. Germline V lookup: CDR1 LGHNA, CDR2 YSLEER. The CDR3 spans 15 residues. V shed 0 bases and J shed 6 bases, with 13 bases lying between them. Measured with immunoSEQ multiplex PCR; TCRdb has only the in-frame clones, and not every one. Of 150,000 to 200,000 clones in the sample, about 89% were seen once. Material for sequencing was peripheral blood. This TCR came from a man between 65 and 85 years old with acute or convalescent COVID-19. The rearrangement joins TRBV4-3 to TRBJ2-3; a possible D gene is TRBD1 (5 bases). The CDR3 DNA follows: TGCGCCAGCAGCCAAGAGTTAACAGGTCAGGATACGCAGTATTTT. It yields the protein CASSQELTGQDTQYF.